The following is a TCR beta chain sequence with its context. What it binds is unknown. When sampled, the donors appeared nominally healthy, though they likely had unrecorded immune exposures. PCR amplification relied on 60 Vbeta primers (plus 13 Jbeta primers). The repertoire was sequenced with immunoSEQ multiplex PCR; TCRdb's copy has only in-frame clones and lacks some. The data hold roughly 100,000 clones, with 75% to 85% observed a single time. The CDR3 is 14 residues long. V gave up 5 bases and J gave up 0 bases, with 9 bases separating them. CDR1 and CDR2 (germline): SNHLY, FYNNEI. This record belongs to a study of cytomegalovirus exposure and HLA in healthy donors. Overall study results and limits: Sequencing likely produced, as an artifact, a cluster of highly shared sequence variants. Several top significant clusters appeared, in a later analysis, to be linked to common viral pathogens. Presence/absence analyses supposed approximately even sequencing depth among donors.

This TCR was sampled from a woman in her 40s in good health and CMV-seronegative. The specimen was PBMCs. The rearrangement links TRBV2 to TRBJ2-3, with a possible D match to TRBD2 (6 bases). CDR3 residues: CASSTSFSTDTQYF. In DNA form, the CDR3 reads TGTGCCAGCAGTACTAGCTTCAGCACAGATACGCAGTATTTT. The complete variable domain, with remaining parts taken from reference TRBV2 and TRBJ2-3, reads EPEVTQTPSHQVTQMGQEVILRCVPISNHLYFYWYRQILGQKVEFLVSFYNNEISEKSEIFDDQFSVERPDGSNFTLKIRSTKLEDSAMYFCASSTSFSTDTQYFGPGTRLTVL.